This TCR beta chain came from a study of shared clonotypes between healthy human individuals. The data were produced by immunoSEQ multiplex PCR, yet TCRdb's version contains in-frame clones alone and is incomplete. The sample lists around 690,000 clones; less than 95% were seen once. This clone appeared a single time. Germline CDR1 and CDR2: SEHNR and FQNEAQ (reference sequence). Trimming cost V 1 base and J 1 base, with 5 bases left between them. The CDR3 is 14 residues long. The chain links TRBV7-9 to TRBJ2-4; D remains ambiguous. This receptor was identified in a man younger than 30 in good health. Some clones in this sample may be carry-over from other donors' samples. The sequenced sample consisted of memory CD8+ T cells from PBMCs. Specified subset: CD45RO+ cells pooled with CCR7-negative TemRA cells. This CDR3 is CASSLEVAKNIQYF. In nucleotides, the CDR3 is TGTGCCAGCAGCTTAGAGGTCGCCAAAAACATTCAGTACTTC.